The T cell receptor (beta chain) described here comes from a study of T cells in Graves' hyperthyroidism and ophthalmopathy. Notes on the study in general: A model built on 13 V-J features separated ophthalmopathy from stable hyperthyroidism.

Trimming stripped 0 bases from V and 4 bases from J, with 12 bases between. The CDR3 consists of 16 residues. Germline values: CDR1 MGHRA, CDR2 YSYEKL. From RNA transcripts, TCR beta CDR3 regions were amplified. First-round RT-PCR targeting the TCR CDR3 was performed with the HTBI primer set. TCRdb re-called the multiplex PCR reads through MiXCR, storing one row per CDR3 protein. The sample has 600,000 to 800,000 distinct CDR3 sequences; around 40% are singletons. Concerning this clonotype: Its target is unknown.

Diagnoses rested on clinical symptoms, serum thyroxine and TRAb, thyroid ultrasound and orbital computed tomography. PBMCs were sourced from approximately 10 ml fresh peripheral blood. The rearrangement links TRBV4-1 to TRBJ1-4; tentatively, D is TRBD1 (6 bases). This sequence originates from a woman between 35 and 50 years old with Graves' hyperthyroidism. The sample was blood. As DNA, the CDR3 is TGCGCCAGCAGCCAAGAAGGAGACAGGTATAATGAAAAACTGTTTTTT. It codes for CASSQEGDRYNEKLFF.